The clone carrying this T cell receptor beta chain occurred once. Its antigen is unknown. This sample is drawn from a study of cytomegalovirus exposure and HLA in healthy donors. General study findings and limits: Associated with HLA alleles at 0.05 false discovery rate in a later analysis were 15,000 to 20,000 TCR beta sequences. Compared with the approximately 700-donor mean, an Asian-associated ancestry cluster reportedly had fewer N-insertions, according to a later analysis. Most subjects had HLA-A and HLA-B alleles reportedly predicted accurately by TCR beta sequences.

13 Jbeta primers and 60 Vbeta primers were used for the PCR. TCRdb keeps only in-frame clones here, not all; method: immunoSEQ multiplex PCR. The repertoire holds around 200,000 clones, with 80% as singletons. Germline loops: CDR1 SGHRS, CDR2 YFSETQ. CDR3 size: 13 residues. Trimming shortened V by 4 bases and J by 8 bases, and 15 bases separated the two germline ends. Input material: PBMCs. This clonotype was sampled from a boy aged 10-17 years in good health and CMV-seronegative. The V gene is TRBV5-1, the J gene TRBJ1-2, with a weak D call TRBD1 (6 bases). CDR3 in DNA: TGCGCCAGCAGCCATTGGCTCAGGGGAGGCTACACCTTC. Its translation is CASSHWLRGGYTF.